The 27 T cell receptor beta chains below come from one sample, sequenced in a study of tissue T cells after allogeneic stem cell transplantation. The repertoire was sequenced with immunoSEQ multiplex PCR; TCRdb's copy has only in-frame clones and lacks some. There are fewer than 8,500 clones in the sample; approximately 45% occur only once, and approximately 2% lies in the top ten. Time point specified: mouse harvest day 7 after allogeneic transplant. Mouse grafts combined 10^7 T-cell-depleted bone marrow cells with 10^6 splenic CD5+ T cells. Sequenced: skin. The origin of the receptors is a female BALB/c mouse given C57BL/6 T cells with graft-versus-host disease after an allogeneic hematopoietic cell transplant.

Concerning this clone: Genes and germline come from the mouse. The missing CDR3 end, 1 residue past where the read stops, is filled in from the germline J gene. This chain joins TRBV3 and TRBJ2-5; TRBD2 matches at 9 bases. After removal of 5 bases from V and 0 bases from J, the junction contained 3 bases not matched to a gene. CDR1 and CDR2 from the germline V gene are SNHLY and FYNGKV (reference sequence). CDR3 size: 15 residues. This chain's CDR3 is CASSLDWGNQDTQYF. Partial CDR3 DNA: TGTGCCAGCAGCCTAGACTGGGGGAACCAAGACACCCAGTAC.

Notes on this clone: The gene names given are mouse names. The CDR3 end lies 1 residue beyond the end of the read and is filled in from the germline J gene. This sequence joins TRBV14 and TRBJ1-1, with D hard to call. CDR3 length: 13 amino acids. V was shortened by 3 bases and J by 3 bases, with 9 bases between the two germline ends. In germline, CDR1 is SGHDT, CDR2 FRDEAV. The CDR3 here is CASSWRPYTEVFF. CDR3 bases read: TGTGCCAGCAGTTGGAGACCATACACAGAAGTCTTC.

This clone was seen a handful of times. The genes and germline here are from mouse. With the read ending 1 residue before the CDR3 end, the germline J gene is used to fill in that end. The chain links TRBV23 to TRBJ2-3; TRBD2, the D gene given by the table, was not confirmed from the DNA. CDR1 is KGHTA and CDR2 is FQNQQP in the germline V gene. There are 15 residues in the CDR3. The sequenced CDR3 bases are TGCTCCAGCAGTCAATCCGGGGGGAGTGCAGAAACGCTGTAT. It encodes CSSSQSGGSAETLY. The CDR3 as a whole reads CSSSQSGGSAETLYF. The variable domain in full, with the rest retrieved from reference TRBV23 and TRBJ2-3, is DAAVTQKPRYLIKMKGQEAEMKCIPEKGHTAVFWYQQKQSKELKFLIYFQNQQPLDQIDMVKERFSAVCPSSSLCSLGIRTCEAEDSALYLCSSSQSGGSAETLYFGSGTRLTVL.

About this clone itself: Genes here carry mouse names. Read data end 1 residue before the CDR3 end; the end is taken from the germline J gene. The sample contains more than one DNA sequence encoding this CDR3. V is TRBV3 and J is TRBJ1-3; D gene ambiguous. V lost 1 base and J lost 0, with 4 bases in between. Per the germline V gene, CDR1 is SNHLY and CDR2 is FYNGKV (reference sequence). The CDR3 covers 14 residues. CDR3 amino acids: CASSLEGSGNTLYF. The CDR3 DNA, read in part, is TGTGCCAGCAGCTTAGAGGGTTCTGGAAATACGCTCTAT.

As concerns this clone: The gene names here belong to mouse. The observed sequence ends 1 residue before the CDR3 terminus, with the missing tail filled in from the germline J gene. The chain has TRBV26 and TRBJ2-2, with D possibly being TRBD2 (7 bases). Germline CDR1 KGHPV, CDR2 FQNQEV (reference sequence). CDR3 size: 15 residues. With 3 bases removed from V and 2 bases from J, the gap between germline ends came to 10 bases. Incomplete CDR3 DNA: TGTGCCAGCAGTCTCTGGGGGCTCAACACCGGGCAGCTCTAC. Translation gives CASSLWGLNTGQLY. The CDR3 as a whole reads CASSLWGLNTGQLYF.

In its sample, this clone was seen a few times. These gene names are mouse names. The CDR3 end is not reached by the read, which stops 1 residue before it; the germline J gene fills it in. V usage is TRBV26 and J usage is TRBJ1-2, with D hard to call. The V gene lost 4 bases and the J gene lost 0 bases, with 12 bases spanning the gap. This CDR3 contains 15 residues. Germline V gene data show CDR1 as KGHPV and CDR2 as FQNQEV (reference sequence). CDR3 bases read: TGTGCCAGCAGTCCCCACAAAAATGCAAACTCCGACTACACC. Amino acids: CASSPHKNANSDYT. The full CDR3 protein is CASSPHKNANSDYTF.

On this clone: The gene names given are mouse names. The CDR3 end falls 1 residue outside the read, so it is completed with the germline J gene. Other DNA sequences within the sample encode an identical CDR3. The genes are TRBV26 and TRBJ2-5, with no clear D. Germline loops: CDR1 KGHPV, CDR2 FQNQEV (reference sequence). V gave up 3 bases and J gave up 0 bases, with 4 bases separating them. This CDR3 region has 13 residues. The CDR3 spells CASSLFNQDTQYF. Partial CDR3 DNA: TGTGCCAGCAGTCTATTTAACCAAGACACCCAGTAC.

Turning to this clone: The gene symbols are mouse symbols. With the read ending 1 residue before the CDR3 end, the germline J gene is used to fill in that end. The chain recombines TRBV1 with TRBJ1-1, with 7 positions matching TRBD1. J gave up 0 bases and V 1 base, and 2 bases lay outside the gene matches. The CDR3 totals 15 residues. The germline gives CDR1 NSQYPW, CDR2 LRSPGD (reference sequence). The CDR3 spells CTCSAAGTANTEVFF. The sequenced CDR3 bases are TGCACCTGCAGTGCAGCCGGGACAGCAAACACAGAAGTCTTC.

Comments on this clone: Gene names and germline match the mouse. The part of the CDR3 DNA that was read is TGTGCCAGCAGTGGACTGGTTAACCAAGACACCCAGTAC. It codes for CASSGLVNQDTQY. The entire CDR3 protein reads CASSGLVNQDTQYF. The chain has TRBV13-3 and TRBJ2-5, with a tentative D call TRBD2 (6 bases). The read terminates 1 residue before the CDR3 end, so the remaining end is supplied by the germline J gene. From germline, CDR1 is NNHDY and CDR2 SYVADS. The V and J ends lost 3 bases and 0 bases respectively, with 8 bases between them. This CDR3 region has 14 residues.

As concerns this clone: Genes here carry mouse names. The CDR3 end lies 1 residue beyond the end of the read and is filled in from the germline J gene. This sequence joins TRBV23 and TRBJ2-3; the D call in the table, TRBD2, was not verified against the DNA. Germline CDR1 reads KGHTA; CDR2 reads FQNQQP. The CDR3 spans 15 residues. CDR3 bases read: TGCTCCAGCAGTCCACTGGGGGGGAGTGCAGAAACGCTGTAT. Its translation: CSSSPLGGSAETLY. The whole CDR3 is CSSSPLGGSAETLYF. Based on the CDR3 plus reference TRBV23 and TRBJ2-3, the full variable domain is DAAVTQKPRYLIKMKGQEAEMKCIPEKGHTAVFWYQQKQSKELKFLIYFQNQQPLDQIDMVKERFSAVCPSSSLCSLGIRTCEAEDSALYLCSSSPLGGSAETLYFGSGTRLTVL.

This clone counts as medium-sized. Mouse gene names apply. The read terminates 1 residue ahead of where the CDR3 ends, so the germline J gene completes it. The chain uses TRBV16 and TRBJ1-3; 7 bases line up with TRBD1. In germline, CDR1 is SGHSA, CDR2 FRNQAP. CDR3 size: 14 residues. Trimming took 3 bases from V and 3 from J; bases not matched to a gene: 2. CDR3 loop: CASSFTGVGNTLYF. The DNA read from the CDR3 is TGTGCAAGCAGCTTTACAGGGGTTGGAAATACGCTCTAT. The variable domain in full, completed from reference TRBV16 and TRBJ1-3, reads NAGVIQTPRHKVTGKGQEATLWCEPISGHSAVFWYRQTIVQGLEFLTYFRNQAPIDDSGMPKERFSAQMPNQSHSTLKIQSTQPQDSAVYLCASSFTGVGNTLYFGEGSRLIVV.

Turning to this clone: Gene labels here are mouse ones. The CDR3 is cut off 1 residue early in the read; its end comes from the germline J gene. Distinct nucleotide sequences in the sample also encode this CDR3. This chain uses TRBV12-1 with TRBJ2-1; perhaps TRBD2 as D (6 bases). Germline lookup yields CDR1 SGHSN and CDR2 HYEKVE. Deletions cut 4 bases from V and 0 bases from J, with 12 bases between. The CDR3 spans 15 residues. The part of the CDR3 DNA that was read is TGTGCCAGCTCCCTTTACTGGGTTAACTATGCTGAGCAGTTC. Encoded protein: CASSLYWVNYAEQF. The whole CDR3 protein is CASSLYWVNYAEQFF.

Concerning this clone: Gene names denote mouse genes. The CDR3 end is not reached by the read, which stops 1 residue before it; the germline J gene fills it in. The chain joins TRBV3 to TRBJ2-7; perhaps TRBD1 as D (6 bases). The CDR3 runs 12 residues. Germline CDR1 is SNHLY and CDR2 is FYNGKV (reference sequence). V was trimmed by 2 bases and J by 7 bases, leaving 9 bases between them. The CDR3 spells CASSLQGREQYF. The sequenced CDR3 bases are TGTGCCAGCAGCTTACAGGGGCGGGAACAGTAC.

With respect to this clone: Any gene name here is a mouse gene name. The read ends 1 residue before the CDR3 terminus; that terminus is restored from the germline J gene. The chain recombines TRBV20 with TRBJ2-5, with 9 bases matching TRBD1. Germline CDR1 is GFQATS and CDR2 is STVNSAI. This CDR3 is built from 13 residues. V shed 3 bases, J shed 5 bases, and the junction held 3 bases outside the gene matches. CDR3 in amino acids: CGARQGAGDTQYF. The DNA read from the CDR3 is TGTGGTGCTAGACAGGGGGCGGGAGACACCCAGTAC.

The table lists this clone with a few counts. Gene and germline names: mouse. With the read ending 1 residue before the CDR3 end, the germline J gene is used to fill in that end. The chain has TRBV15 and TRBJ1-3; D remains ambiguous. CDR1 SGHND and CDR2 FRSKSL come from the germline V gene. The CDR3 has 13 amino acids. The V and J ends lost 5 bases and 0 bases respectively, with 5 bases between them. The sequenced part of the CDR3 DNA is TGTGCCAGCAGTCAGGATTCTGGAAATACGCTCTAT. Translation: CASSQDSGNTLY. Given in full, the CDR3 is CASSQDSGNTLYF.

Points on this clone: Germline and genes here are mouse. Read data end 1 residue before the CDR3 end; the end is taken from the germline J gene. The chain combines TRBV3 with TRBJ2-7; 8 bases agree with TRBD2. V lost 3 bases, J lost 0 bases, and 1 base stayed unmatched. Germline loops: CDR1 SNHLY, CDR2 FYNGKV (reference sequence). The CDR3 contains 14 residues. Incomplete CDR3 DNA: TGTGCCAGCAGCTTGACTGGGGTCTCCTATGAACAGTAC. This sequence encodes CASSLTGVSYEQY. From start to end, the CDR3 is CASSLTGVSYEQYF.

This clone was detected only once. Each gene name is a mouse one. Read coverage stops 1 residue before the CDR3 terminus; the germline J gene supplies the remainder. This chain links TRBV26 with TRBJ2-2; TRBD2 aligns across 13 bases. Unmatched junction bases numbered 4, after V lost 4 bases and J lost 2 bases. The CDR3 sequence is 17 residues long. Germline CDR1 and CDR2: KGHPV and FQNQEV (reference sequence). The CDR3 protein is CASSRRDWGGNTGQLYF. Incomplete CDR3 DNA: TGTGCCAGCAGTCGCCGGGACTGGGGGGGTAACACCGGGCAGCTCTAC.

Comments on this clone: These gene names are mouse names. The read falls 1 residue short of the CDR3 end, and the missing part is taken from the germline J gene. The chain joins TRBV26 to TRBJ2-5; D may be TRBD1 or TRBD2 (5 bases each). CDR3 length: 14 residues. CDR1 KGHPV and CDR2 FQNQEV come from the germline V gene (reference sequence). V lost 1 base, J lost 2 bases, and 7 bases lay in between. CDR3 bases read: TGTGCCAGCAGTCTGTTGGGGCCCCAAGACACCCAGTAC. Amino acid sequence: CASSLLGPQDTQY. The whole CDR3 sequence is CASSLLGPQDTQYF.

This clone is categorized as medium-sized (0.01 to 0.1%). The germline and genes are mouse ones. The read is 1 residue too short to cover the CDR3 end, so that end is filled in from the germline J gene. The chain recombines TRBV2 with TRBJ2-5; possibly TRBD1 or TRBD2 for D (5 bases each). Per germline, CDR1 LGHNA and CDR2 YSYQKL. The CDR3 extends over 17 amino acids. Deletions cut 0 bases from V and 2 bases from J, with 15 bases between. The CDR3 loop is CASSQDFWGAGQDTQYF. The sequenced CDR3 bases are TGTGCCAGCAGCCAAGATTTTTGGGGCGCGGGCCAAGACACCCAGTAC.

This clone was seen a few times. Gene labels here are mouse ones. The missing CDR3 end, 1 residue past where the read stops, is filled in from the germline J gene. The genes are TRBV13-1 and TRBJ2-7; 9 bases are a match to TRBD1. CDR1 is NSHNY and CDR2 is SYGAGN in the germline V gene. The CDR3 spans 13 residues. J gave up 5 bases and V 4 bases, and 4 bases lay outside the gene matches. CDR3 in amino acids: CASSSQGADEQYF. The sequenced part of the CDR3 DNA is TGTGCCAGCAGTTCACAGGGGGCGGATGAACAGTAC.

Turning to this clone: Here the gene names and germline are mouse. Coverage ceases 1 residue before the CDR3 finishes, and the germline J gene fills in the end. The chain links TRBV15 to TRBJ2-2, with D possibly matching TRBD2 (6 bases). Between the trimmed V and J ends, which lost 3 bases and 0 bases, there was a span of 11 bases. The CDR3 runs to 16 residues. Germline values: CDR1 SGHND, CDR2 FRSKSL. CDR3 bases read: TGTGCCAGCAGTTTCGGCTGGGGAGCAAACACCGGGCAGCTCTAC. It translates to CASSFGWGANTGQLY. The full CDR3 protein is CASSFGWGANTGQLYF.

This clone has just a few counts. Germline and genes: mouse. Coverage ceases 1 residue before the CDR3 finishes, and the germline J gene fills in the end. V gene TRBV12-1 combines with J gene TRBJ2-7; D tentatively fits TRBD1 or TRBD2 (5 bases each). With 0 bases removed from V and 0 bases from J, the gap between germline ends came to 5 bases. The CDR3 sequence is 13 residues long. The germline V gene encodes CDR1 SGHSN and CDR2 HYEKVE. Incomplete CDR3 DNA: TGTGCCAGCTCTCTCGGGGGCTCCTATGAACAGTAC. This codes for CASSLGGSYEQY. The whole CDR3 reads CASSLGGSYEQYF.

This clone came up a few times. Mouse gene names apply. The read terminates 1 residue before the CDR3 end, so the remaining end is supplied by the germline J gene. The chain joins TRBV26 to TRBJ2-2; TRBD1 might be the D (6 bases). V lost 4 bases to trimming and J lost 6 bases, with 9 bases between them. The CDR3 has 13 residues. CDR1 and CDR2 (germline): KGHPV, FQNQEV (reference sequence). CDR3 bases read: TGTGCCAGCAGTCCCCAGGGGCCCGGGCAGCTCTAC. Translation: CASSPQGPGQLY. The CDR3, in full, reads CASSPQGPGQLYF.

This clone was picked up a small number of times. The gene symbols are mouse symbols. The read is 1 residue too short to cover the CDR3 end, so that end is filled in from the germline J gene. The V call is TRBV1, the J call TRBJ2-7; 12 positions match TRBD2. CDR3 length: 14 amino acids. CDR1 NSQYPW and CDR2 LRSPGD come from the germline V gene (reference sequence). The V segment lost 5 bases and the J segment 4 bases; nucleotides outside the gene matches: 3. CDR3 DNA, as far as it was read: TGCACCTGCAGTACCGGGACTGGGGGGTATGAACAGTAC. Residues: CTCSTGTGGYEQY. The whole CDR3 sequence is CTCSTGTGGYEQYF.

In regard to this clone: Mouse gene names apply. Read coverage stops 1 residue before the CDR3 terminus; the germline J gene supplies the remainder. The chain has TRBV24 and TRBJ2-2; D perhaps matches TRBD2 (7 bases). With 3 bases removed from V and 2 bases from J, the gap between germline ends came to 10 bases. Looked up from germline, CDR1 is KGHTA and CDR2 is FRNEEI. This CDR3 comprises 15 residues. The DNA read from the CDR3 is TGTGCCAGCAGTCTCTGGGGGCTCAACACCGGGCAGCTCTAC. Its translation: CASSLWGLNTGQLY. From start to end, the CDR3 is CASSLWGLNTGQLYF.

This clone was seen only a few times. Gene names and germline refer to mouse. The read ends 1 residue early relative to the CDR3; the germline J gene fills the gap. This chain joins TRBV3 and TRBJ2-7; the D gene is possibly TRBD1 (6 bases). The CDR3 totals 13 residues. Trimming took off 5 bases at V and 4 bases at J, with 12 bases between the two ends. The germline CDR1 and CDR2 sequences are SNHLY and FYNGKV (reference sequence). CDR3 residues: CASSPTGRYEQYF. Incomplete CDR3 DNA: TGTGCCAGCAGCCCGACAGGCAGATATGAACAGTAC.

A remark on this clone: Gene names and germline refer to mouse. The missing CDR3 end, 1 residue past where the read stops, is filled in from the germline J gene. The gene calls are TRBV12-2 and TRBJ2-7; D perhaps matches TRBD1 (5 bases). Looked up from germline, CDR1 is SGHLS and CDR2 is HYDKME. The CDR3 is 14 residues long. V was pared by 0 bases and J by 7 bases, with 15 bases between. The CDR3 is CASSLDGKGWEQYF. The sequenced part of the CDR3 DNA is TGTGCCAGCTCTCTCGATGGGAAGGGGTGGGAACAGTAC.